One sample yielded the 27 T cell receptor beta chains listed below, sequenced in a study of a mutant IDH1 vaccine in newly diagnosed glioma. Time point: week 11, during vaccination. Topical imiquimod was applied with each vaccine dose, which held 300 ug of mutant IDH1 20-mer peptide. Libraries were prepared by immunoSEQ multiplex PCR; TCRdb keeps only in-frame clonotypes and omits some of them. Of about 35,000 clones in the sample, over 70% were seen once. Their target antigens are unknown. Sequences were derived from peripheral blood mononuclear cells (PBMCs), sampled from a glioma patient whose treatment included an IDH1 peptide vaccine. The source of these receptors is a woman aged 30 to 39 with glioma. Some clones in this sample may be carry-over from other donors' samples.

The chain uses TRBV10-2 and TRBJ2-6; D unclear. Germline loops: CDR1 WSHSY, CDR2 SAAADI. The CDR3 is 20 amino acids. With 2 bases removed from V and 1 base from J, the gap between germline ends came to 21 bases. CDR3 in amino acids: CASSEPAGPGPFSGANVLTF. DNA of the CDR3: TGCGCCAGCAGTGAGCCCGCCGGACCAGGCCCCTTTTCTGGGGCCAACGTCCTGACTTTC.

V usage is TRBV7-8 and J usage is TRBJ1-1, with D tentatively TRBD1 (5 bases). CDR1 is SGHVS and CDR2 is FQNEAQ in the germline V gene. With 3 bases removed from V and 5 bases from J, the gap between germline ends came to 10 bases. There are 13 residues in the CDR3. CDR3 sequence reads: CASSLRQGTEAFF. In nucleotides, the CDR3 is TGTGCCAGCAGCTTGAGGCAGGGAACTGAAGCTTTCTTT.

The chain combines TRBV7-9 with TRBJ2-7; TRBD1 aligns across 7 bases. In germline, CDR1 is SEHNR, CDR2 FQNEAQ (reference sequence). The CDR3 consists of 14 residues. Trimming took 1 base from V and 4 from J; bases not matched to a gene: 4. DNA of the CDR3: TGTGCCAGCAGCTTAGGGGGACAGACTTACGAGCAGTACTTC. Translation gives CASSLGGQTYEQYF.

CDR3 sequence reads: CASSFPSNTGELFF. DNA for the CDR3: TGCGCCAGCAGCTTCCCATCGAACACCGGGGAGCTGTTTTTT. This chain uses TRBV5-1 with TRBJ2-2; D ambiguous. Germline CDR1 SGHRS, CDR2 YFSETQ. The CDR3 is 14 amino acids. Trimming removed 2 bases from V and 0 bases from J, with 5 bases in between.

The J gene is TRBJ2-5, the V gene TRBV4-1; 9 bases match TRBD2. Germline V gives CDR1 MGHRA, CDR2 YSYEKL. V gave up 4 bases and J gave up 2 bases; unmatched junction bases: 5. The CDR3 covers 15 residues. The chain's CDR3 is CASSPRTSAQETQYF. The DNA of the CDR3 is TGCGCCAGCAGCCCCCGGACTAGCGCACAAGAGACCCAGTACTTC.

In this sample, this clone turned up once. The chain links TRBV5-4 to TRBJ2-1; D remains ambiguous. The CDR3 contains 12 residues. The germline gives CDR1 SGHNT, CDR2 YYREEE (reference sequence). Trimming shortened V by 0 bases and J by 10 bases, and 8 bases separated the two germline ends. CDR3 region: CASSLGTPEQFF. The DNA for the CDR3 is TGTGCCAGCAGCTTGGGCACTCCCGAGCAGTTCTTC. Full variable domain (rest looked up from reference TRBV5-4 and TRBJ2-1): ETGVTQSPTHLIKTRGQQVTLRCSSQSGHNTVSWYQQALGQGPQFIFQYYREEENGRGNFPPRFSGLQFPNYSSELNVNALELDDSALYLCASSLGTPEQFFGPGTRLTVL.

This clone was picked up one time. V and J are TRBV6-4 and TRBJ2-3; TRBD2 aligns across 12 bases. Losses at the gene ends were 5 bases for V and 0 bases for J; bases not matched to a gene: 12. CDR3 length: 19 amino acids. Germline lookup yields CDR1 MRHNA and CDR2 SNTAGT. CDR3 in DNA: TGTGCCAGCAGTCTCGGACTAGCGGGACCCGAAGCTAGCACAGATACGCAGTATTTT. Translating it yields CASSLGLAGPEASTDTQYF.

The J gene is TRBJ2-2, the V gene TRBV19, with D possibly TRBD1 on 5 matching bases. The CDR3 is 14 residues long. Germline V gene sequence: CDR1 LNHDA, CDR2 SQIVND (reference sequence). V lost 0 bases and J lost 7, with 9 bases in between. The CDR3 loop is CASSIDKGYGELFF. For the CDR3, the DNA is TGTGCCAGTAGTATAGATAAGGGGTACGGGGAGCTGTTTTTT.

This clone is a singleton in its sample. The V call is TRBV27, the J call TRBJ2-7, with 13 bases lining up with TRBD2. The V gene's germline CDR1 is MNHEY and CDR2 SMNVEV (reference sequence). The CDR3 extends over 15 amino acids. J lost 7 bases, V lost 5 bases, and 8 bases had no gene match. This CDR3 is CASSRRTSGSEEQYF. The CDR3 DNA sequence: TGTGCCAGCAGTCGTAGGACTAGCGGGAGTGAAGAGCAGTACTTC.

This clone was seen a handful of times. The chain employs TRBV9 and TRBJ2-2; D not certain. The length of the CDR3 is 14 residues. V lost 2 bases and J 6 bases, leaving 11 bases between the germline ends. CDR1 SGDLS and CDR2 YYNGEE come from the germline V gene. The chain's CDR3 is CASSVDPVPGELFF. DNA for the CDR3: TGTGCCAGCAGCGTCGACCCAGTCCCCGGGGAGCTGTTTTTT.

The chain carries TRBV9 and TRBJ2-1, with TRBD2 matching over 11 bases. Trimming took 0 bases from V and 3 from J; bases not matched to a gene: 2. The CDR3 totals 16 residues. Germline lookup yields CDR1 SGDLS and CDR2 YYNGEE. The DNA for the CDR3 is TGTGCCAGCAGCGTAGGCGGGACTAGCGGCTACAATGAGCAGTTCTTC. Protein product: CASSVGGTSGYNEQFF.

The genes are TRBV7-9 and TRBJ1-1; TRBD1 aligns across 9 bases. J gave up 2 bases and V 5 bases, and 9 bases lay outside the gene matches. Germline V gene lookup returns CDR1 SEHNR and CDR2 FQNEAQ (reference sequence). CDR3 length: 16 amino acids. Written as DNA, the CDR3 is TGTGCCAGCAGCAATACCGGGACAGGGATTAACACTGAAGCTTTCTTT. It codes for CASSNTGTGINTEAFF.

The sample holds one count of this clone. The CDR3 spells CASRTREQSGELFF. CDR3 DNA: TGCGCCAGCAGGACGCGGGAGCAATCCGGGGAGCTGTTTTTT. This chain joins TRBV4-1 and TRBJ2-2; 7 positions match TRBD2. Per germline, CDR1 MGHRA and CDR2 YSYEKL. V was pared by 6 bases and J by 6 bases, with 7 bases of the junction left unmatched. The length of the CDR3 is 14 residues.

The rearrangement joins TRBV9 to TRBJ1-2; 7 bases agree with TRBD1. Losses at the gene ends were 3 bases for V and 4 bases for J; bases not matched to a gene: 24. Per the germline V gene, CDR1 is SGDLS and CDR2 is YYNGEE. The length of the CDR3 is 20 residues. The CDR3 DNA is TGTGCCAGCAGCGCTAGTCTTATTACAGGGGCCGCTGGCATCAGCTATGGCTACACCTTC. Protein sequence: CASSASLITGAAGISYGYTF.

The V and J genes are TRBV7-2 and TRBJ2-1; 15 bases align to TRBD2. CDR1 and CDR2 (germline): SGHTA, FQGNSA. Trimming at V came to 5 bases and at J to 5 bases, leaving 10 bases not matched to a gene. The CDR3 totals 18 residues. CDR3 sequence reads: CASSLPGLAGGSDNEQFF. In DNA, the CDR3 is TGTGCCAGCAGCCTCCCAGGACTAGCGGGAGGGTCCGACAATGAGCAGTTCTTC.

V usage is TRBV6-5 and J usage is TRBJ1-2; D not resolved. From germline, CDR1 is MNHEY and CDR2 SVGAGI. The CDR3 runs 16 residues. Trimming took 0 bases from V and 4 from J, leaving 15 bases between them. CDR3 residues: CASSYSSHGVGYGYTF. The CDR3 DNA reads TGTGCCAGCAGTTACTCAAGCCACGGGGTCGGCTATGGCTACACCTTC.

J is TRBJ2-1 and V is TRBV7-6; the D gene is possibly TRBD2 (5 bases). V was trimmed by 0 bases and J by 4 bases, leaving 10 bases between them. The CDR3 consists of 15 residues. Germline CDR1 and CDR2: SGHVS and FNYEAQ. The CDR3 sequence is CASSLASGTYNEQFF. Written as DNA, the CDR3 is TGTGCCAGCAGCTTAGCCAGCGGAACGTACAATGAGCAGTTCTTC.

V usage is TRBV4-1 and J usage is TRBJ1-4; possibly TRBD1 for D (5 bases). Trimming shortened V by 4 bases and J by 4 bases, and 16 bases separated the two germline ends. The CDR3 totals 16 residues. Germline CDR1 reads MGHRA; CDR2 reads YSYEKL. CDR3 DNA sequence: TGCGCCAGCAGCCGGCAGCTACCGAGGGGTAATGAAAAACTGTTTTTT. Encoded protein: CASSRQLPRGNEKLFF.

This rearrangement joins TRBV11-2 to TRBJ1-1, with no clear D. V lost 2 bases, J lost 1 base, and 8 bases lay in between. The CDR3 loop spans 14 amino acids. CDR1 and CDR2 (germline): SGHAT, FQNNGV. DNA of the CDR3: TGTGCCAGCAGCTTACGGAACACGAACACTGAAGCTTTCTTT. Residues: CASSLRNTNTEAFF.

The chain links TRBV4-1 to TRBJ2-1; D is undetermined. Trimming took 4 bases from V and 7 from J, leaving 11 bases between them. Germline V CDR1 and CDR2: MGHRA, YSYEKL. The CDR3 is made up of 13 amino acids. This chain's CDR3 is CASSREEDNEQFF. CDR3 DNA sequence: TGCGCCAGCAGCCGGGAAGAGGATAATGAGCAGTTCTTC.

The chain employs TRBV5-1 and TRBJ2-5; D is uncertain. The CDR3 spans 15 residues. Trimming removed 0 bases from V and 5 bases from J, with 14 bases in between. Germline CDR1 SGHRS, CDR2 YFSETQ. The CDR3 coding sequence is TGCGCCAGCAGCTTGGGACCAGGCATCGGGGAGACCCAGTACTTC. This codes for CASSLGPGIGETQYF. Full variable domain (outside the CDR3, taken from reference TRBV5-1 and TRBJ2-5): KAGVTQTPRYLIKTRGQQVTLSCSPISGHRSVSWYQQTPGQGLQFLFEYFSETQRNKGNFPGRFSGRQFSNSRSEMNVSTLELGDSALYLCASSLGPGIGETQYFGPGTRLLVL.

The chain carries TRBV7-9 and TRBJ2-1; unclear D gene. The V end was cut by 5 bases, the J end by 9 bases, with 8 bases between. The CDR3 runs to 11 residues. From germline, CDR1 is SEHNR and CDR2 FQNEAQ (reference sequence). CDR3 in amino acids: CASSLLSEQFF. CDR3 coding DNA: TGTGCCAGCAGCCTTTTAAGTGAGCAGTTCTTC. The full variable domain, with the rest looked up from reference TRBV7-9 and TRBJ2-1, is DTGVSQNPRHKITKRGQNVTFRCDPISEHNRLYWYRQTLGQGPEFLTYFQNEAQLEKSRLLSDRFSAERPKGSFSTLEIQRTEQGDSAMYLCASSLLSEQFFGPGTRLTVL.

The J gene is TRBJ2-2, the V gene TRBV4-1, with TRBD2 identical over 13 bases. The ends lost 5 bases at V and 5 bases at J; junction bases unmatched: 11. Per the germline V gene, CDR1 is MGHRA and CDR2 is YSYEKL. The CDR3 is 18 amino acids. The CDR3 spells CASSGWTSGSRRTGELFF. CDR3 DNA sequence: TGCGCCAGCAGCGGGTGGACTAGCGGGAGTCGGAGGACCGGGGAGCTGTTTTTT.

This clone was counted only a few times. The rearrangement joins TRBV2 to TRBJ1-5; unclear D gene. V lost 0 bases and J lost 1, with 4 bases in between. The V gene's germline CDR1 is SNHLY and CDR2 FYNNEI. The CDR3 runs 14 residues. CDR3 nucleotide sequence: TGTGCCAGCAGTGAAGCGCGAAGCAATCAGCCCCAGCATTTT. Translated: CASSEARSNQPQHF.

The rearrangement uses TRBV30 and TRBJ1-2; a weak D match, TRBD1 (5 bases). The CDR3 has 13 amino acids. V lost 2 bases and J lost 6, with 13 bases in between. Germline-derived CDR1 and CDR2 are GTSNPN and SVGIG (reference sequence). The CDR3 region is CAWSWGGANGYTF. The CDR3, as DNA: TGTGCCTGGAGTTGGGGAGGGGCCAATGGCTACACCTTC. Supplemented by reference TRBV30 and TRBJ1-2, the full variable domain reads SQTIHQWPATLVQPVGSPLSLECTVEGTSNPNLYWYRQAAGRGLQLLFYSVGIGQISSEVPQNLSASRPQDRQFILSSKKLLLSDSGFYLCAWSWGGANGYTFGSGTRLTVV.

The chain has TRBV18 and TRBJ2-5, with 13 bases lining up with TRBD2. This CDR3 is 17 amino acids long. Per germline, CDR1 KGHSH and CDR2 LQKENI. The V segment lost 5 bases and the J segment 4 bases; nucleotides outside the gene matches: 10. CDR3 sequence reads: CASSKLPGLAGLETQYF. DNA of the CDR3: TGTGCCAGCTCAAAACTTCCGGGACTAGCGGGACTAGAGACCCAGTACTTC.

Details on this clone: Mismatch with germline at one junction end may stem from a read error. The rearrangement links TRBV14 to TRBJ2-6; 7 nucleotides match TRBD1. CDR3 length equals 18 residues. The V gene's germline CDR1 is SGHDN and CDR2 FVKESK. CDR3 region: CASSPPEGTDSRANVLTF. CDR3 nucleotide sequence: TGTGCCAGCAGCCCCCCTGAGGGGACAGACTCTCGGGCCAACGTCCTGACTTTC.